The text below deals with one TCR beta chain. Trimming removed 4 bases at V and 5 bases at J, with 17 bases between. The CDR3 has 15 residues. Germline assignment: CDR1 SGDLS and CDR2 YYNGEE. This sample is drawn from a study of CD8+CD57+ T cells in acquired aplastic anemia. Study overall: The DNA of sorted CD4+ and CD8+ cells averaged approximately 3.4 ug.

For CDR3 and TCR beta VDJ profiling, genomic DNA was the template used. MiXCR, run by TCRdb on the reads, gives a single entry per CDR3 protein. This sample yields roughly 250,000 distinct CDR3 sequences, of which around 82% are seen a single time; approximately 40% belongs to the top ten. Only patients with CD8+CD57+ cell expansion on flow cytometry were chosen for sequencing. Among the patients, none had received any therapy at the time of blood sampling. The material sequenced was sorted CD4+, CD8+, or CD8+CD57+ T cells (not recorded which) from PBMCs. This chain joins TRBV9 and TRBJ2-3; D possibly corresponds to TRBD2 (5 bases). The sequence was obtained from a human donor with aplastic anemia. CDR3 sequence: CASSPVDGIIDTQYF. In nucleotides, the CDR3 is TGTGCCAGCAGCCCCGTTGACGGGATCATAGATACGCAGTATTTT.